Shown below are 27 T cell receptor beta chains from a single sample sequenced in a study of blood T cells in healthy people across ages. A sample-barcoded 5' primer and a J-beta primer mix were used in a second PCR of roughly 7 to 12 cycles. TCRdb used MiXCR to reprocess the 5' RACE reads, holding one entry per CDR3 protein. The sample lists approximately 690,000 distinct CDR3 sequences, about 53% occurring once. The sequencing sample was made of blood. These receptors were obtained from a man in his 60s in good health.

The J gene is TRBJ1-1, the V gene TRBV20-1, with 9 bases aligning to TRBD1. The CDR3 is 13 residues long. After removal of 5 bases from V and 6 bases from J, the junction contained 7 bases not matched to a gene. Per the germline V gene, CDR1 is DFQATT and CDR2 is SNEGSKA (reference sequence). The CDR3 bases are TGCAGTGCTCGTTCGACAGGGGGTTCTGAAGCTTTCTTT. Residues: CSARSTGGSEAFF.

This chain connects TRBV6-1 to TRBJ1-5, with D possibly being TRBD1 (5 bases). The V gene's germline CDR1 is MNHNS and CDR2 SASEGT. V was clipped by 8 bases and J by 2 bases, with 10 bases between them. This CDR3 has 13 residues. The CDR3 DNA reads as TGTGCCAGCGTCCGGGACGGCAATCAGCCCCAGCATTTT. It codes for CASVRDGNQPQHF.

The table lists this clonotype with a few counts. This chain connects TRBV3-1 to TRBJ1-2; D not certain. CDR3 length equals 15 residues. Deletions cut 0 bases from V and 4 bases from J, with 12 bases between. Germline values: CDR1 LGHDT, CDR2 YNNKEL (reference sequence). The CDR3 here is CASSQELAALYGYTF. CDR3 bases: TGTGCCAGCAGCCAAGAGTTGGCCGCACTCTATGGCTACACCTTC.

This sequence joins TRBV10-3 and TRBJ1-2; tentative D call: TRBD1 (6 bases). Trimming cost V 3 bases and J 2 bases, with 10 bases left between them. CDR1 ENHRY and CDR2 SYGVKD come from the germline V gene. The length of the CDR3 is 14 residues. The CDR3 sequence: CAISDIQGNYGYTF. CDR3 in DNA: TGTGCCATCAGTGATATACAGGGAAACTATGGCTACACCTTC.

The rearrangement joins TRBV10-3 to TRBJ2-5; no clear D. Trimming cost V 2 bases and J 4 bases, with 8 bases left between them. The CDR3 runs to 13 residues. Germline lookup yields CDR1 ENHRY and CDR2 SYGVKD. CDR3 coding DNA: TGTGCCATCAGTGAGCCGAACTCAGAGACCCAGTACTTC. Protein product: CAISEPNSETQYF.

This clonotype was seen once. The V and J genes are TRBV7-9 and TRBJ2-2; D remains unclear. Germline V lookup: CDR1 SEHNR, CDR2 FQNEAQ (reference sequence). Trimming removed 6 bases from V and 0 bases from J, with 8 bases in between. The length of the CDR3 is 14 residues. The CDR3 DNA reads TGTGCCAGCAGATCTACTCCGAACACCGGGGAGCTGTTTTTT. It yields the protein CASRSTPNTGELFF. Looking up the rest from reference TRBV7-9 and TRBJ2-2 gives the full variable domain: DTGVSQNPRHKITKRGQNVTFRCDPISEHNRLYWYRQTLGQGPEFLTYFQNEAQLEKSRLLSDRFSAERPKGSFSTLEIQRTEQGDSAMYLCASRSTPNTGELFFGEGSRLTVL.

This rearrangement joins TRBV20-1 to TRBJ2-5; the D gene is possibly TRBD1 (7 bases). Per the germline V gene, CDR1 is DFQATT and CDR2 is SNEGSKA (reference sequence). The ends were cut back, 0 bases at V and 7 bases at J, with 9 bases in the middle. CDR3 length: 12 amino acids. The CDR3 DNA reads as TGCAGTGCTAGAGATCAGGGGGGGACCCAGTACTTC. Encoded protein: CSARDQGGTQYF.

This clonotype came up once. The V call is TRBV10-3, the J call TRBJ1-1, with 11 bases identical to TRBD1. From germline, CDR1 is ENHRY and CDR2 SYGVKD. The V segment lost 3 bases and the J segment 6 bases; nucleotides outside the gene matches: 6. The CDR3 covers 15 residues. The CDR3 DNA follows: TGTGCCATCAGTGAAATGGGACAGGGGGAGGCTGAAGCTTTCTTT. The encoded protein is CAISEMGQGEAEAFF.

This chain uses TRBV18 with TRBJ2-1; TRBD2 is a possible D gene (6 bases). This CDR3 has 16 residues. Germline V CDR1 and CDR2: KGHSH, LQKENI. V lost 4 bases to trimming and J lost 8 bases, with 21 bases between them. CDR3 sequence: CASSRTAAGGWYEQFF. DNA of the CDR3: TGTGCCAGCTCACGTACTGCGGCCGGGGGATGGTATGAGCAGTTCTTC. The entire variable domain, with the rest obtained from reference TRBV18 and TRBJ2-1, is as follows: NAGVMQNPRHLVRRRGQEARLRCSPMKGHSHVYWYRQLPEEGLKFMVYLQKENIIDESGMPKERFSAEFPKEGPSILRIQQVVRGDSAAYFCASSRTAAGGWYEQFFGPGTRLTVL.

The chain carries TRBV20-1 and TRBJ1-2; TRBD1 matches 7 bases. This CDR3 contains 13 residues. CDR1 and CDR2 from the germline V gene are DFQATT and SNEGSKA (reference sequence). V lost 0 bases and J lost 8; bases outside the gene matches: 6. CDR3 DNA: TGCAGTGCTAGAGAAATGACAGGGCAAGGCTACACCTTC. Amino acid sequence: CSAREMTGQGYTF.

The V and J genes are TRBV2 and TRBJ2-7; D tentatively fits TRBD1 or TRBD2 (6 bases each). Germline V gene lookup returns CDR1 SNHLY and CDR2 FYNNEI. V lost 4 bases to trimming and J lost 7 bases, with 17 bases between them. The CDR3 runs 14 residues. The CDR3 here is CASSAVGGRDEQYF. The CDR3 region has the DNA TGTGCCAGCAGTGCGGTGGGGGGCCGCGATGAGCAGTACTTC.

This clonotype was observed a few times. This chain connects TRBV7-2 to TRBJ2-1, with no clear D. The CDR3 is made up of 13 amino acids. V dropped 7 bases and J dropped 7 bases, with 14 bases sitting between them. Germline CDR1 is SGHTA and CDR2 is FQGNSA. The CDR3 loop reads CASTPRSGNEQFF. The CDR3 nucleotides read TGTGCCAGCACCCCCCGGAGTGGAAATGAGCAGTTCTTC.

In its sample, this clonotype was seen a few times. This sequence joins TRBV20-1 and TRBJ2-7; 9 positions agree with TRBD2. The CDR3 extends over 15 amino acids. Per the germline V gene, CDR1 is DFQATT and CDR2 is SNEGSKA (reference sequence). Trimming at V came to 3 bases and at J to 2 bases, leaving 8 bases not matched to a gene. CDR3 protein: CSARVPGLATYEQYF. The CDR3 DNA follows: TGCAGTGCTAGGGTACCGGGACTAGCCACCTACGAGCAGTACTTC.

The CDR3 bases are TGTACCAGCAGCAAGGGGGAACGGTTACAAGAGACCCAGTACTTC. Translating gives CTSSKGERLQETQYF. The rearrangement links TRBV21-1 to TRBJ2-5; TRBD1, the table's D call, lacks a check against the DNA. TRBV21-1 is termed a pseudogene. The CDR3 sequence is 15 residues long.

The chain has TRBV10-1 and TRBJ1-1; a possible D gene is TRBD1 (6 bases). The CDR3 is made up of 14 amino acids. V was trimmed by 3 bases and J by 8 bases, leaving 16 bases between them. Germline CDR1 and CDR2: WNHNN and SYGVQD (reference sequence). The CDR3 DNA follows: TGCGCCAGCAGTGAAAACCTAGCCGGGACAGAAGCTTTCTTT. Translating gives CASSENLAGTEAFF.

This clonotype occurred a few times. V is TRBV21-1 and J is TRBJ2-7; no check of the table's D call, TRBD2, against the DNA was made. TRBV21-1 is deemed a pseudogene. The CDR3 runs 16 residues. CDR3 nucleotide sequence: TGTGCCAGCACCAGTCGGCAGTTGCCCTCCTCCTACGAGCAGTACTTC. Its translation: CASTSRQLPSSYEQYF.

The rearrangement uses TRBV7-2 and TRBJ2-3; 13 nucleotides match TRBD2. CDR3 size: 17 residues. V shed 3 bases, J shed 1 base, and the junction held 4 bases outside the gene matches. The V gene's germline CDR1 is SGHTA and CDR2 FQGNSA. The CDR3 sequence is CASSFPGLAGGTDTQYF. In DNA, the CDR3 is TGTGCCAGCAGCTTTCCCGGACTAGCGGGGGGCACAGATACGCAGTATTTT.

The chain couples TRBV7-2 to TRBJ2-4; D unclear. V shed 5 bases and J shed 13 bases, with 15 bases lying between them. CDR1 and CDR2 from the germline V gene are SGHTA and FQGNSA. The CDR3 sequence is 12 residues long. The CDR3 DNA reads as TGTGCCAGCAGCCTGGCGAGGAATGAGCAGTACTTC. Protein sequence: CASSLARNEQYF.

Points on this clonotype: A read error may account for a junction end that differs from germline. V and J are TRBV7-2 and TRBJ2-5; a weak D match, TRBD2 (6 bases). Germline lookup yields CDR1 SGHTA and CDR2 FQGNSA. The CDR3 totals 14 residues. The CDR3 coding sequence is TGTGTCAGCAGCTTGGGACTCTCCTCGGAGACCCAGTACTTC. It encodes CVSSLGLSSETQYF.

This clonotype has a count of ten or more. The chain combines TRBV6-1 with TRBJ2-5; 9 bases are shared with TRBD1. Trimming removed 6 bases from V and 4 bases from J; junction bases left unmatched: 6. The CDR3 is 14 amino acids. CDR1 MNHNS and CDR2 SASEGT come from the germline V gene. The CDR3: CASSEGQGRETQYF. The CDR3 coding sequence is TGTGCCAGCAGCGAGGGACAGGGACGAGAGACCCAGTACTTC.

The CDR3 sequence: CASSVGRGGYEQYF. The CDR3 DNA reads as TGTGCCAGCAGCGTAGGCAGGGGTGGTTACGAGCAGTACTTC. The V and J genes are TRBV9 and TRBJ2-7; maybe TRBD1 (6 bases). The CDR3 consists of 14 residues. From germline, CDR1 is SGDLS and CDR2 YYNGEE. Trimming cost V 0 bases and J 4 bases, with 11 bases left between them. The full variable domain, in which reference TRBV9 and TRBJ2-7 provide the parts outside the CDR3, is DSGVTQTPKHLITATGQRVTLRCSPRSGDLSVYWYQQSLDQGLQFLIQYYNGEERAKGNILERFSAQQFPDLHSELNLSSLELGDSALYFCASSVGRGGYEQYFGPGTRLTVT.

The rearrangement uses TRBV7-2 and TRBJ2-3, with 9 bases matching TRBD2. The CDR3 runs to 16 residues. Germline lookup yields CDR1 SGHTA and CDR2 FQGNSA. J was trimmed by 5 bases and V by 1 base; bases with no gene match: 7. The CDR3 reads CASSLDAGGLLDTQYF. CDR3 DNA sequence: TGTGCCAGCAGCTTAGACGCGGGGGGGCTCTTAGATACGCAGTATTTT.

The chain recombines TRBV6-5 with TRBJ1-2; 7 nucleotides agree with TRBD1. There are 17 residues in the CDR3. Germline lookup yields CDR1 MNHEY and CDR2 SVGAGI. V was clipped by 2 bases and J by 0 bases; unmatched bases: 9. CDR3 sequence (DNA): TGTGCCAGCAGTTACCAAATCCAGGGGGGAGCTAACTATGGCTACACCTTC. Amino acid sequence: CASSYQIQGGANYGYTF.

J is TRBJ1-6 and V is TRBV5-1; 7 bases map to TRBD1. V was pared by 4 bases and J by 7 bases, with 5 bases of the junction left unmatched. CDR1 and CDR2 (germline): SGHRS, YFSETQ. The CDR3 runs to 14 residues. CDR3 nucleotide sequence: TGCGCCAGCAGCACAGGACAGGAGAATTCACCCCTCCACTTT. Translating gives CASSTGQENSPLHF.

This rearrangement joins TRBV28 to TRBJ2-5, with D perhaps matching TRBD1 or TRBD2 (6 bases each). Germline values: CDR1 MDHEN, CDR2 SYDVKM. The germline V and J ends were trimmed by 6 bases and 3 bases, with 20 bases remaining between them. CDR3 length: 16 residues. CDR3 coding DNA: TGTGCCAGCAGGTCGACTAGGGGGGATATTAAAGAGACCCAGTACTTC. It specifies CASRSTRGDIKETQYF.

This clonotype was counted a few times. The rearrangement links TRBV2 to TRBJ1-2; unclear D gene. Trimming removed 0 bases at V and 5 bases at J, with 4 bases between. The CDR3 totals 12 residues. Germline V gene sequence: CDR1 SNHLY, CDR2 FYNNEI. The CDR3 region has the DNA TGTGCCAGCAGTGAAGCAGGGTATGGCTACACCTTC. Its protein product is CASSEAGYGYTF. Together with reference TRBV2 and TRBJ1-2, the CDR3 gives the full variable domain: EPEVTQTPSHQVTQMGQEVILRCVPISNHLYFYWYRQILGQKVEFLVSFYNNEISEKSEIFDDQFSVERPDGSNFTLKIRSTKLEDSAMYFCASSEAGYGYTFGSGTRLTVV.

The chain has TRBV10-3 and TRBJ2-5; D is unresolved. Germline V gene lookup returns CDR1 ENHRY and CDR2 SYGVKD. V lost 8 bases to trimming and J lost 0 bases, with 13 bases between them. The CDR3 covers 14 residues. The CDR3 is CAIGSAENQETQYF. In nucleotides, the CDR3 is TGTGCCATCGGTTCCGCGGAGAACCAAGAGACCCAGTACTTC.